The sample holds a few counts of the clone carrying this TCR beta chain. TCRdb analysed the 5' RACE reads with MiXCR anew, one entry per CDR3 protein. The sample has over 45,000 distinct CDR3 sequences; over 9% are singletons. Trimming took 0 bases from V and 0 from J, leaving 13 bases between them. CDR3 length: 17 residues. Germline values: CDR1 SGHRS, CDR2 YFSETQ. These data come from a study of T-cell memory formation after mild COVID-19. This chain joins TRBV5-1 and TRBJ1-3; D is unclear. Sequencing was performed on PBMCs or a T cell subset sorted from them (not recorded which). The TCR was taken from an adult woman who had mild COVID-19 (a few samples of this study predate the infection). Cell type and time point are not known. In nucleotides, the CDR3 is TGCGCCAGCAGCTTGGGACCCACCGACCGCTCTGGAAACACCATATATTTT. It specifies CASSLGPTDRSGNTIYF.